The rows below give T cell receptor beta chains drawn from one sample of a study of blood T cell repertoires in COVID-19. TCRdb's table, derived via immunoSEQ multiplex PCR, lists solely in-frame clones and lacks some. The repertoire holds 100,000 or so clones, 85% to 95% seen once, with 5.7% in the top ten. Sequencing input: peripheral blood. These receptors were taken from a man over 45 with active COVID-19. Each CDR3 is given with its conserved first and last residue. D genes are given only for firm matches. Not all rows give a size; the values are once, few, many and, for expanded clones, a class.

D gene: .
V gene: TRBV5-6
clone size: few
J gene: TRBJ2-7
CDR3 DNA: TGTGCCAGCAGCTTACGGCAGGGCGAGCAGTACTTC
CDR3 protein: CASSLRQGEQYF

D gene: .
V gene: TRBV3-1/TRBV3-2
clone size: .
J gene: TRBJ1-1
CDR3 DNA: TGTGCCAGCAGCCAAGGCAGGGCCGGGAACACTGAAGCTTTCTTT
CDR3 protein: CASSQGRAGNTEAFF

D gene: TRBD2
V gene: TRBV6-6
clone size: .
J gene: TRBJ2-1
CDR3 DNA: TGTGCCAGCAGCCAGGTTCGGGGGACTAGCGGGAATGAGCAGTTCTTC
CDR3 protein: CASSQVRGTSGNEQFF

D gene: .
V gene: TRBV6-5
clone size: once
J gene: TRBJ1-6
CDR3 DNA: TGTGCCAGCACCGGCGGCATACCCCTCCACTTT
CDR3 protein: CASTGGIPLHF

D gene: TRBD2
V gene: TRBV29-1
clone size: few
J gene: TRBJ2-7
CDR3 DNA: TGCAGCGTGGCCCGACTAGCGGGGCTGCGCTACGAGCAGTACTTC
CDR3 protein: CSVARLAGLRYEQYF

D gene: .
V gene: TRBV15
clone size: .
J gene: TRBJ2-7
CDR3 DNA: TGTGCCACCAGCAGAGACAGGTACTCCTACGAGCAGTACTTC
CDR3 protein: CATSRDRYSYEQYF

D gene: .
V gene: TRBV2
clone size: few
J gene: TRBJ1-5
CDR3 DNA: TGTGCCAGCAGTGCGGGGAGCAATCAGCCCCAGCATTTT
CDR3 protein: CASSAGSNQPQHF

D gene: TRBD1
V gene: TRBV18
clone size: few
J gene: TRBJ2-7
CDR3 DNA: TGTGCCAGCTCACGAACGTACGGACAGGGAGAAGCCTACGAGCAGTACTTC
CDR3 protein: CASSRTYGQGEAYEQYF

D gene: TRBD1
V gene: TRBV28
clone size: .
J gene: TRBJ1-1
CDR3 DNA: TGTGCCAGCAGTTTAGCGACAGGGGGCTGGGACACTGAAGCTTTCTTT
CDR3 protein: CASSLATGGWDTEAFF

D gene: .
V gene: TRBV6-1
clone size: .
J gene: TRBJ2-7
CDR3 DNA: TGTGCCAGCAGTTCCGGGACATACTCCTACGAGCAGTACTTC
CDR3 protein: CASSSGTYSYEQYF

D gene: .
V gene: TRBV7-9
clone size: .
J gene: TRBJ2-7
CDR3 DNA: TGTGCCAGCAGCGGGGACACCTTAAAAGACTTC
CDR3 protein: CASSGDTLKDF

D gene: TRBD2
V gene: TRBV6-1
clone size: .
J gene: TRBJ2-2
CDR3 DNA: TGTGCCAGCAGTGAAGCGCGGGCTAGCGGGAGGGCCGGGGAGCTGTTTTTT
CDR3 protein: CASSEARASGRAGELFF

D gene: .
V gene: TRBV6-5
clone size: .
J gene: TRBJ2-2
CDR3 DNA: TGTGCCAGCAGCGGGGTCAGGTCCGGGGAGCTGTTTTTT
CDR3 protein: CASSGVRSGELFF

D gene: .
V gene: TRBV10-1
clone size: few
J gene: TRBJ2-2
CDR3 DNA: TGCGCCAGCAGTGAGTCGGGACTGCACGGGGAGCTGTTTTTT
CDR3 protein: CASSESGLHGELFF

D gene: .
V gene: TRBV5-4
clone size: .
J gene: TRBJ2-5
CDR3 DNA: TGTGCCAGCAGCCCCCCAGAGGGTGGGGAGACCCAGTACTTC
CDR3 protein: CASSPPEGGETQYF

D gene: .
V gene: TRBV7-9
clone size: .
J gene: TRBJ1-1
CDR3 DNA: TGTGCCAGCACCCGAGCGGGAGATCTTACTGAAGCTTTCTTT
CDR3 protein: CASTRAGDLTEAFF

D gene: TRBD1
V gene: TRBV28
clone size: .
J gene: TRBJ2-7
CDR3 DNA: TGTGCCAGCAAAATTAGGGGACAGGGGTCCTACGAGCAGTACTTC
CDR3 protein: CASKIRGQGSYEQYF

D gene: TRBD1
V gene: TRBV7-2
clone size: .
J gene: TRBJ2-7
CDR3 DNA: TGTGCCAGCAGCTTAACCGGGACAGTCGCCTACGAGCAGTACTTC
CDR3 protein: CASSLTGTVAYEQYF

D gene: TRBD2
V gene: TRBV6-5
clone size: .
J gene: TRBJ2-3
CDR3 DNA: TGTGCCAGCCGGACTAGCGGGGTGCGAGATACGCAGTATTTT
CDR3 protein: CASRTSGVRDTQYF

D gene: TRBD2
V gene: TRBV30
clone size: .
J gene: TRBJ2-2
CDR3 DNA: TGTGCCTGGGATCGATTGGGGGGGGCCGGGGAGCTGTTTTTT
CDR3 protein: CAWDRLGGAGELFF

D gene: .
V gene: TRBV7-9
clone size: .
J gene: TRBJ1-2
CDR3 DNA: TGTGCCAGCAGCTTCGACAGCCCCTATGGCTACACCTTC
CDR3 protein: CASSFDSPYGYTF

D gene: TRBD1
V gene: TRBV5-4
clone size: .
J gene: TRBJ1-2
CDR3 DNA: TGTGCCAGCACGGGACAGCCAACCGACTATGGCTACACCTTC
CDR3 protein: CASTGQPTDYGYTF

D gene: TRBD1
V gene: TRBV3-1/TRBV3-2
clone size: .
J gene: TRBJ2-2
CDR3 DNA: TGTGCCAGCAGCCAAGGGCGGGACAGGGGGCTAAGAAAGACCGGGGAGCTGTTTTTT
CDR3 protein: CASSQGRDRGLRKTGELFF

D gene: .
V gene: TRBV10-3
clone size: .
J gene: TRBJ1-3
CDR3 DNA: TGTGCCATCAGTTCTCCGCCGGCGGGTGCTGGAAACACCATATATTTT
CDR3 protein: CAISSPPAGAGNTIYF

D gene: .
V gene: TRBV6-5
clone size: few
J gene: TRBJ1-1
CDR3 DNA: TGTGCCAGCAGTTACGGGGACTCATGGAACACTGAAGCTTTCTTT
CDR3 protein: CASSYGDSWNTEAFF

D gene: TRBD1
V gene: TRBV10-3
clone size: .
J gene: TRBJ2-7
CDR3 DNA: TGTGCCATCAGCGGGACAGGGGTCTACGAGCAGTACTTC
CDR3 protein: CAISGTGVYEQYF

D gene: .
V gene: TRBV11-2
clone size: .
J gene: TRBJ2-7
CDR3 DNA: TGTGCCAGCAGCTTAGATACCGGGGCAGGGGACGAGCAGTACTTC
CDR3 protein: CASSLDTGAGDEQYF

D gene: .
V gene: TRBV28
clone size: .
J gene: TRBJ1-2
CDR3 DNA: TGTGCCAGCAGCCCCTCAGGGGAAGGTGGCTACACCTTC
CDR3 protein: CASSPSGEGGYTF

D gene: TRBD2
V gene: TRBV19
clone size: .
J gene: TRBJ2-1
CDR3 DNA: TGTGCCAGTAGTACGAATCGGGAGGGGCCCTACAATGAGCAGTTCTTC
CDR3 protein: CASSTNREGPYNEQFF

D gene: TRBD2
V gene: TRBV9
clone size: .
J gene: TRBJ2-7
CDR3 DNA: TGTGCCAGCAGCCCTCGACTAGCTTCCTACGAGCAGTACTTC
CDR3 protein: CASSPRLASYEQYF

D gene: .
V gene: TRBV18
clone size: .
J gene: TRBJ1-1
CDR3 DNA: TGTGCCAGCTCACCTGGCCAGGGAAGCACTGAAGCTTTCTTT
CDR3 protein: CASSPGQGSTEAFF

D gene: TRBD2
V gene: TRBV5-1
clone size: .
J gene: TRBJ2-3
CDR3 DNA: TGCGCCAGCAGCGCGGGACTAGCGGGAGGGTCAGATACGCAGTATTTT
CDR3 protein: CASSAGLAGGSDTQYF

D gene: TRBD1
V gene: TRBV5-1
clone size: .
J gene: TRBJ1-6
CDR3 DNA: TGCGCCAGCAGCAGGGACAGTGATAATTCACCCCTCCACTTT
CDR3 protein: CASSRDSDNSPLHF

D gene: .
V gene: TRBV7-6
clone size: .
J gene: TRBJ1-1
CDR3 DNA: TGTGCCAGCAGCCACGGGACTGAAGCTTTCTTT
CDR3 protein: CASSHGTEAFF

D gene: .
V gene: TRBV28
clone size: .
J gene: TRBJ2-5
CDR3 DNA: TGTGCCAGCAGTTCCCCGGGACTTGCGTGGGAGACCCAGTACTTC
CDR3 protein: CASSSPGLAWETQYF

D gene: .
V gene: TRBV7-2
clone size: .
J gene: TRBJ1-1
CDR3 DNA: TGTGCCAGCAGCTTAGTTTCGCGGGGCGGGGATCGGACTGAAGCTTTCTTT
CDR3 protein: CASSLVSRGGDRTEAFF

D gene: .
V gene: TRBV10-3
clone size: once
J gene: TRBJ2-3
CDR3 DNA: TGTGCCATCAGTGAACCGGGCACAGATACGCAGTATTTT
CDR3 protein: CAISEPGTDTQYF

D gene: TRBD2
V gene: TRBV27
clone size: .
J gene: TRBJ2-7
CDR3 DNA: TGTGCCAGCAGTCCCCGGGACAGGGGACTAGCGGGGGGAGTTGGGGAGCAGTACTTC
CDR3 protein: CASSPRDRGLAGGVGEQYF

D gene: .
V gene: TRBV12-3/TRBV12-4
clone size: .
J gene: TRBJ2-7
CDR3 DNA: TGTGCCAGCAGTTTAGAAGGGAGCGAGCAGTACTTC
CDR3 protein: CASSLEGSEQYF

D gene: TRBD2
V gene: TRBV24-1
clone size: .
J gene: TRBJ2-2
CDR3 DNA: TGTGCCACCAGTGGGACCGCCGGGACTAGCGGGAGGGTGAACACCGGGGAGCTGTTTTTT
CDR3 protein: CATSGTAGTSGRVNTGELFF

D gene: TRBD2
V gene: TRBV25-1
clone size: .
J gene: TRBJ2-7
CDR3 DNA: TGTGCCAGCAGTGACCCTGGACTAGCCTACGAGCAGTACTTC
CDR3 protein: CASSDPGLAYEQYF

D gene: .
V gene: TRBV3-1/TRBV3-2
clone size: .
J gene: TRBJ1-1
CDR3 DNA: TGTGCCAGCAGCCAACACAGGGACACTGAAGCTTTCTTT
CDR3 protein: CASSQHRDTEAFF

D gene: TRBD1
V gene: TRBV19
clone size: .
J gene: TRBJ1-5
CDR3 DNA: TGTGCCAGTAGTATGGCGCAGGGGGCTTCTCAGCCCCAGCATTTT
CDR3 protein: CASSMAQGASQPQHF

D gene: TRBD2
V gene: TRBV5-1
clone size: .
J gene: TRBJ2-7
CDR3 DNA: TGCGCCAGCGGCCCGGGACTAGCGGGAGATTACGAGCAGTACTTC
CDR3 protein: CASGPGLAGDYEQYF

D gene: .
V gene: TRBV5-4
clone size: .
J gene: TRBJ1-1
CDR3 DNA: TGTGCCACCCATACAGGGAACACTGAAGCTTTCTTT
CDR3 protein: CATHTGNTEAFF

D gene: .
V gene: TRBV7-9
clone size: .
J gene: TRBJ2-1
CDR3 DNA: TGTGCCAGCAGCTTAGCGAGAGGGATCTACAATGAGCAGTTCTTC
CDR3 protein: CASSLARGIYNEQFF

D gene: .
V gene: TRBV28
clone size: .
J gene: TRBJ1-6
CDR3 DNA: TGTGCCAGCAGTTTAGTTGGCTCACCCCTCCACTTT
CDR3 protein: CASSLVGSPLHF

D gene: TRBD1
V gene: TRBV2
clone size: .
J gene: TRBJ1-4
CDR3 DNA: TGTGCCAGCAGTGGGGACAGAGCAACTAATGAAAAACTGTTTTTT
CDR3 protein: CASSGDRATNEKLFF

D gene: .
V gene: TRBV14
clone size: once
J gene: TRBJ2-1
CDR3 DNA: TGTGCCAGCAGCCTGCCAGGTCCGTACAATGAGCAGTTCTTC
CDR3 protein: CASSLPGPYNEQFF

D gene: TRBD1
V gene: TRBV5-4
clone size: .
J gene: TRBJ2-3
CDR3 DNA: TGTGCCAGCAGCCCGTTGTCAGGGGGAAATGTGGATACGCAGTATTTT
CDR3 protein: CASSPLSGGNVDTQYF

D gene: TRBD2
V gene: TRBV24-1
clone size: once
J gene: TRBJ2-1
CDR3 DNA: TGTGCCACCAGTGCTCTGGGACTAGCGGGAGACAGGCGCAATGAGCAGTTCTTC
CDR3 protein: CATSALGLAGDRRNEQFF

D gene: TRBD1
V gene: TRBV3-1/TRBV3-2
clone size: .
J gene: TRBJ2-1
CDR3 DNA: TGTGCCAGCCGTGCAATTGCTCTCGGGACAGGGGCGGACAATGAGCAGTTCTTC
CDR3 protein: CASRAIALGTGADNEQFF

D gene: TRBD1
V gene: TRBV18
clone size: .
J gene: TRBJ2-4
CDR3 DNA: TGTGCCAGCTCACCCGGGACAGGGGATGACATTCAGTACTTC
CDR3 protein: CASSPGTGDDIQYF

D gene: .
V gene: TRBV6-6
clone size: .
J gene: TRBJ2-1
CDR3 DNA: TGTGCCAGCAGTACGGGGGTAAATGAGCAGTTCTTC
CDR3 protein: CASSTGVNEQFF

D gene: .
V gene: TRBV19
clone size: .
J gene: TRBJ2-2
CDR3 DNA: TGTGCCAGTAGTGCCCGGCAGGGGTACACCGGGGAGCTGTTTTTT
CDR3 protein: CASSARQGYTGELFF

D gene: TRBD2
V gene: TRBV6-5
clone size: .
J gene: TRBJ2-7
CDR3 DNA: TGTGCCAGCAGGGCCGGGACTAGCTCTTCCTACGAGCAGTACTTC
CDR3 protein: CASRAGTSSSYEQYF

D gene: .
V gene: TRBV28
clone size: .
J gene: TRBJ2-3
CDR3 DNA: TGTGCCAGCAGACCCGGACTCACAGATACGCAGTATTTT
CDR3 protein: CASRPGLTDTQYF